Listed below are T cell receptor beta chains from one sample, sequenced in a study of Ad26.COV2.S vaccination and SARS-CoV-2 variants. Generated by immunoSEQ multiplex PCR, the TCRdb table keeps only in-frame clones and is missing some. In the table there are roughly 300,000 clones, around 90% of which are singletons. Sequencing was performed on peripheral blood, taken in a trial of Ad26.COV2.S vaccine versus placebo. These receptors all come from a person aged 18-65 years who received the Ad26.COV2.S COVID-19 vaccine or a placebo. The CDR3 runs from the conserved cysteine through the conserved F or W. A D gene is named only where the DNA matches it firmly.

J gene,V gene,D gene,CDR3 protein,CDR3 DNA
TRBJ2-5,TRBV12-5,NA,CASGLGGETQYF,TGTGCTAGTGGTTTGGGAGGGGAGACCCAGTACTTC
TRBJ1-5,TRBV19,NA,CASSWDRHSNQPQHF,TGTGCCAGTAGCTGGGACCGTCATAGCAATCAGCCCCAGCATTTT
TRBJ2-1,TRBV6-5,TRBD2,CASSYTSSGYNEQFF,TGTGCCAGCAGTTACACGTCTAGCGGTTACAATGAGCAGTTCTTC
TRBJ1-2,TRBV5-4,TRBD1,CASSPGQGRGGYTF,TGTGCCAGCAGCCCGGGACAGGGGAGAGGTGGCTACACCTTC
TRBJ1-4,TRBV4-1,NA,CASSQWWTNEKLFF,TGCGCCAGCAGCCAATGGTGGACTAATGAAAAACTGTTTTTT
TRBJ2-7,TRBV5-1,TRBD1,CASSFRGQGGLDEQYF,TGCGCCAGCAGCTTCCGGGGACAGGGAGGTTTGGACGAGCAGTACTTC
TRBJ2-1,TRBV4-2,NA,CASSQDGSGLTNEQFF,TGTGCCAGCAGCCAAGATGGTTCGGGACTTACTAATGAGCAGTTCTTC
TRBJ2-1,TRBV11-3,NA,CASSLVGASYNEQFF,TGTGCCAGCAGCTTAGTGGGGGCCTCCTACAATGAGCAGTTCTTC
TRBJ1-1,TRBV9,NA,CASRPGGTKNTEAFF,TGTGCCAGCAGACCAGGTGGGACGAAAAACACTGAAGCTTTCTTT
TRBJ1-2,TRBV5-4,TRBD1,CASSLEVGTGGNYTF,TGTGCCAGCAGCTTGGAGGTCGGGACAGGCGGAAACTACACCTTC
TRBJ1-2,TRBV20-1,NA,CSASGGYGYTF,TGCAGTGCTAGCGGGGGCTATGGCTACACCTTC